The rows below give T cell receptor beta chains drawn from one sample of a study of T cell changes during pregnancy in multiple sclerosis. TCRdb keeps only in-frame clones here, not all; method: immunoSEQ multiplex PCR. The data contain about 59,000 clones, approximately 90% of them singletons. The specimen comprised peripheral blood, sampled in the third trimester of pregnancy. These receptors were collected from a female donor in good health, enrolled as a control in a pregnancy study. CDR3s include the opening cysteine and the closing phenylalanine or tryptophan. D genes are given only for firm matches. Not all rows give a size; the values are once, few, many and, for expanded clones, a class.

CDR3 protein | CDR3 DNA | J gene | D gene | clone size | V gene
CASAGMNTGELFF | TGTGCCAGCGCAGGGATGAACACCGGGGAGCTGTTTTTT | TRBJ2-2 | - | - | TRBV13
CASSKIRLAGDSGETQYF | TGTGCCAGCAGCAAAATCCGACTAGCGGGGGATTCAGGTGAGACCCAGTACTTC | TRBJ2-5 | - | - | TRBV21-1
CASSQDWERGYNEQFF | TGCGCCAGCAGCCAAGATTGGGAGCGGGGGTACAATGAGCAGTTCTTC | TRBJ2-1 | TRBD2 | - | TRBV4-3
CASSFLNTDTQYF | TGTGCCAGCAGCTTTTTAAACACAGATACGCAGTATTTT | TRBJ2-3 | - | once | TRBV9
CASSFRVPEGMRHEQFF | TGTGCCAGCAGCTTCCGCGTTCCAGAGGGTATGAGACATGAGCAGTTCTTC | TRBJ2-1 | - | - | TRBV5-8
CASSSQYEQYF | TGTGCCAGCAGTTCCCAATACGAGCAGTACTTC | TRBJ2-7 | - | - | TRBV28
CASSLGTDNQPQHF | TGTGCCAGCAGCCTCGGGACAGACAATCAGCCCCAGCATTTT | TRBJ1-5 | TRBD1 | - | TRBV9
CASSPLNRGGETQYF | TGCGCCAGCAGCCCGCTGAACAGGGGCGGAGAGACCCAGTACTTC | TRBJ2-5 | TRBD1 | few | TRBV5-1
CASTFRGRAEAFF | TGTGCCAGCACCTTCAGGGGGCGGGCTGAAGCTTTCTTT | TRBJ1-1 | TRBD1 | few | TRBV28
CASSAGLAGGHEQFF | TGTGCCAGCAGTGCGGGACTAGCGGGAGGGCATGAGCAGTTCTTC | TRBJ2-1 | TRBD2 | once | TRBV27
CASSWGQGTEAFF | TGTGCCAGCAGCTGGGGACAGGGGACTGAAGCTTTCTTT | TRBJ1-1 | TRBD1 | - | TRBV7-2
CASSWRGEDTEAFF | TGTGCCAGCAGCTGGAGGGGTGAGGACACTGAAGCTTTCTTT | TRBJ1-1 | - | - | TRBV5-6
CAISETNYGYTF | TGTGCCATCAGTGAAACAAACTATGGCTACACCTTC | TRBJ1-2 | - | - | TRBV10-3
CASSQVTGPYGYTF | TGTGCCAGCAGCCAAGTAACAGGCCCTTATGGCTACACCTTC | TRBJ1-2 | - | - | TRBV14
CASSLRFRTSGSLNEQFF | TGTGCCAGCAGTTTACGTTTTCGGACTAGCGGGAGTTTAAATGAGCAGTTCTTC | TRBJ2-1 | TRBD2 | - | TRBV27
CASRNGNLEMGFF | TGCGCCAGCCGAAACGGGAACCTTGAGATGGGTTTCTTT | TRBJ1-1 | - | - | TRBV5-1
CASSQEGGASGYEQYF | TGTGCCAGCAGCCAAGAAGGGGGCGCCTCCGGGTACGAGCAGTACTTC | TRBJ2-7 | TRBD1 | - | TRBV14
CAWSHTQGHYTF | TGTGCCTGGAGTCATACCCAGGGACACTACACCTTC | TRBJ1-2 | - | - | TRBV30
CASRAGGLYNEQFF | TGTGCCAGTAGGGCAGGGGGCCTTTACAATGAGCAGTTCTTC | TRBJ2-1 | TRBD1 | once | TRBV19
CASSMGRDSLPYGYTF | TGTGCCAGTAGTATGGGCCGGGATTCCTTACCCTATGGCTACACCTTC | TRBJ1-2 | - | - | TRBV19
CASSPWTGDYGYTF | TGTGCCAGCAGTCCTTGGACAGGGGACTATGGCTACACCTTC | TRBJ1-2 | TRBD1 | - | TRBV27